This record concerns one T cell receptor (beta chain) sequence. This clone has just a few counts. Its specific antigen is unknown. Base qualities are missing; no much larger clone stands one base away. This entry comes from a study of beta chain features in type 1 diabetes (dated by TCRdb to between 2018 and 2020). Turning to the overall study: Patients and healthy donors did not differ in mean age, gender distribution, total cell number or subset yield. A total of 100 million to 110 million sorted cells were examined across all samples, and a strong correlation was observed between cell number per subset and RNA yield. In the study, recently diagnosed type 1 diabetes patients and matched healthy donors were compared on the TCRB repertoires of their sorted circulating CD4+ T cell subsets. Regulatory and stem cell-like memory subsets were isolated from only 8 patients and roughly 8 healthy donors, whereas naive and central memory subsets came from all 30 or so donors.

From each donor, a single peripheral blood sample of about 120 mL on average was drawn into heparinised tubes. A BD FACSAria II and a panel including CD45RO, CCR7, CD25, CD127, CD95 and CD27 were used to sort naive, central memory, regulatory and stem cell-like memory CD4+ T cells. Every sorted population had a purity above 95%. PBMCs were separated immediately by Lymphoprep density gradient centrifugation and were stained directly, without being cultured. Samples were stained and sorted in pairs, with one healthy donor and one patient per experiment, so that batch effects were minimized. All of the isolated RNA was reverse transcribed with the High Capacity cDNA Reverse Transcription Kit, so expressed TCRB transcripts were sequenced. Naive, central memory and regulatory T cell samples underwent deep immunoSEQ sequencing, averaging around 3.9 million total reads per sample. Sorted cells were lysed in RLT buffer, and RNA was extracted using DNase-treated RNeasy Micro or Mini kits according to cell number. To prevent cross-contamination, every cell subset was processed on its own, while patient and healthy donor samples were processed together. The immunoSEQ multiplex PCR was used to amplify TCRB sequences from cDNA, yielding 87-bp fragments that span the CDR3 region. Amplicons were sequenced on the Illumina HiSeq platform. Regarding the original processing steps: Synthetic template baselines were used to correct PCR bias computationally, reads within Hamming distance 2 were collapsed together, and singletons that could not be merged were discarded. Reads were aligned to IMGT to assign V, D and J genes, CDR3 length, and insertions or deletions at six rearrangement sites. Clonotype counts were normalized to sorted cell number within each subset before computing true diversity and Gini coefficients with the tcR R package. The overlap coefficient, calculated on TCRB nucleotide sequences, was used to quantify repertoire sharing. Out-of-frame TCRB sequences from naive cells were analyzed to stand in for the pre-selection repertoire. This immuneACCESS table, as held by TCRdb, lists in-frame sequences with V and J called but not all clones. Of the missing ones, under half trace to an unresolved V gene in checked studies; the others have no known cause. From that table come the V and J calls and clone size; the DNA was used to work out D and trimming. The table for this sample lists about 650,000 clones; 9.5% to 15% of them were counted only once. About 0.11% of the sample comes from the top ten.

Broader findings and caveats from the paper: Because the HLA sub-analyses included only small numbers of individuals, any influence of HLA type on TCRB rearrangement was left unresolved. Naive, central memory and regulatory TCRB repertoires appeared to be more similar among patients than among healthy donors. Fewer insertions and more nucleotide deletions at VDJ recombination sites were observed in patients with type 1 diabetes, implying thymic rearrangement abnormalities. Because cDNA rather than genomic DNA was sequenced, highly expressing activated cells could have been over-represented, although no difference in activation and CD3 levels was found between groups. PCR might favor shorter templates, but patient and control samples were amplified and corrected together, so any skew would affect both groups equally. A moderate but significant shortening of TCRB CDR3 length was observed in type 1 diabetes patients in all four CD4+ subsets.

The TCR originated in a man aged 30 to 45 with type 1 diabetes. Material: naive CD4+ T cells from blood. Explained via the paper, the cell subset or site label denotes: true naive CD4+ T cells.

In nucleotides, the sequence is TGTGCCAGCAGTACTCCCACAGGGCGCGGGATCGAGCAGTACTTC. It is translated as CASSTPTGRGIEQYF. The sequence is built from TRBV28 and TRBJ2-7, with the D gene tentatively TRBD1 or TRBD2, based on 6 matching bases in each. Relative to germline, V is 5 bases shorter and J is 6 bases shorter, with 20 bases between their ends. CDR1 and CDR2, per the germline V gene, are MDHEN and SYDVKM. Spanning cysteine to phenylalanine, the CDR3 consists of 15 amino acids. The entry retains the CDR3 DNA only, 45 bases that are in frame from base 1.